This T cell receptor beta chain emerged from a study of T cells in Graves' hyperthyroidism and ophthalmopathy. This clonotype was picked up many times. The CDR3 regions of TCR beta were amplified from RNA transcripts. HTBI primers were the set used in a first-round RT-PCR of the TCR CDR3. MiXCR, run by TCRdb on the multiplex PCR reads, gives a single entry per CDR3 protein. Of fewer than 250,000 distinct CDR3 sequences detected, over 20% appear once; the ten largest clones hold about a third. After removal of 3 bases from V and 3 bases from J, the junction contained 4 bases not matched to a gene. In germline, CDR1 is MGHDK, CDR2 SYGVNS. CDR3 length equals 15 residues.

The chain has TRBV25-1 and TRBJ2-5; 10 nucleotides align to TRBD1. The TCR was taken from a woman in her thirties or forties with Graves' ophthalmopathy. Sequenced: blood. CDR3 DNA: TGTGCCAGCAGTGACTGGACAGGGGGGAAAGAGACCCAGTACTTC. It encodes CASSDWTGGKETQYF.